This TCR beta chain emerged from a study of patients and donors after allogeneic stem cell transplantation. One entry per CDR3 protein results from TCRdb running MiXCR on the RT-PCR reads. This sample has about 960,000 distinct CDR3 sequences, with approximately 18% found just once. This clonotype has more than one count but fewer than ten. The CDR3 length is 15 residues. The germline CDR1 and CDR2 sequences are SGHRS and YFSETQ. V dropped 4 bases and J dropped 2; count of bases not matched to a gene: 7. The sample taken for sequencing was blood, either unsorted or a sorted T cell fraction (not recorded which). The receptor comes from a human donor who was either an allogeneic HSCT recipient or a stem cell or donor lymphocyte infusion donor (not recorded which). It is not recorded whose cells these are; they may come from a transplant donor. The chain joins TRBV5-1 to TRBJ2-3, with 7 bases matching TRBD2. CDR3 bases: TGCGCCAGCAGCCCTCTCACTAGCGACACAGATACGCAGTATTTT. Translated: CASSPLTSDTDTQYF.